Sequencing of this T cell receptor (beta chain) was carried out in a study of blood T cell repertoires in COVID-19. In the study overall: Nucleic acid was either cDNA or gDNA, and it came from T cells, B-cell-depleted T cells, or PBMCs.

Measured with immunoSEQ multiplex PCR; TCRdb has only the in-frame clones, and not every one. In the table there are more than 200,000 clones, roughly 85% of which are singletons. Per the germline V gene, CDR1 is SGHAT and CDR2 is FQNNGV. The CDR3 runs to 17 residues. V was clipped by 5 bases and J by 7 bases; unmatched bases: 10. The chain employs TRBV11-2 and TRBJ2-3, with 15 bases fitting TRBD2. The sequenced material came from PBMCs or T cells enriched from blood (not recorded which). The source of this sequence is a man aged 30-40 years who had recovered from COVID-19. CDR3 residues: CASSPWTSGRAGNTQYF. The CDR3 bases are TGTGCCAGCAGCCCCTGGACTAGCGGGAGGGCCGGAAATACGCAGTATTTT.